This T cell receptor beta chain came from a study of blood T cell repertoires in COVID-19 (TCRdb year 2020). For context, the study as a whole: Samples covering the acute and convalescent phases of COVID-19 were provided by collaborators in the United States, Italy and Spain. Samples were obtained from the ongoing ImmuneRACE study (first 160 participants) and from about 1,300 subjects provided by 6 global collaborators. The material from the prospective study consisted of cDNA or gDNA derived from T cells, B-cell-depleted T cells, or PBMCs. Where available, HLA class I and class II types were taken from metadata supplied by the sample provider and were not determined by assay-based typing. The sample metadata nearly always contained a de-identified subject ID, COVID-19 status, age in years and sex. The repertoires were released in a freely available public database intended as a resource for research on the immune response to SARS-CoV-2. Subjects who had been exposed to COVID-19, were actively infected with it, or had recovered from it provided the deeply sampled blood TCRbeta repertoires that made up the dataset.

A word on this clone: This clone's antigen is unknown. No qualities accompany the bases; no much larger clone lies one base away.

Here is what the overall study found, with its caveats: The quantity of clinical and demographic metadata differed by source and by participant and was supplied without curation.

TCRbeta CDR3 regions were amplified from genomic DNA by means of the immunoSEQ Assay, a bias-controlled multiplex PCR. The original methods were these. The number of nucleated cells in each sample was estimated from the amplification of reference gene primers within the assay. To quantify the absolute abundance of each unique TCRbeta CDR3 rearrangement, sequence reads were collapsed and filtered. For each sample, productive Simpson clonality was calculated as the square root of Simpson's diversity index across productive rearrangements. In TCRdb, the immuneACCESS table is reduced to in-frame sequences with V and J assigned. These tables do not hold every clone; where another copy was compared, an unresolved V gene accounts for under half, and the others remain unexplained. The V and J calls and clone size were taken over from that table, and D and trimming were inferred from the DNA. The sample table shows approximately 150,000 clones, and approximately 86% are seen once. About 2% of the sample rests with the top ten.

Including the terminal cysteine and phenylalanine, the CDR3 comprises 17 residues. The kept DNA is CDR3 alone, 51 bases in frame from the first base. V is cut back by 0 bases and J by 0 bases, with 7 bases in the junction unmatched. The germline V gene specifies SGHRS as CDR1 and YFSETQ as CDR2. The collaborating institutions used their own protocols to collect whole blood in K2EDTA tubes. For TCRbeta analysis, collaborators shipped samples as frozen whole blood, isolated PBMCs, or DNA extracted from either of those sample types. Sample: peripheral blood. This chain is built from TRBV5-1 and TRBJ2-3; 7 of the junction bases match TRBD1. The clonotype comes from a man aged 70-80 years with acute or convalescent COVID-19. The DNA reads TGCGCCAGCAGCTTGGCCTTGAGGGGGCCTAGCACAGATACGCAGTATTTT. Its product reads: CASSLALRGPSTDTQYF.